This T cell receptor (beta chain) was documented in a study of blood T cell repertoires in COVID-19. In the study overall: Sources were T cells, B-cell-depleted T cells, or PBMCs; the material itself was cDNA or gDNA.

J gave up 4 bases and V 5 bases, and 4 bases lay outside the gene matches. Per the germline V gene, CDR1 is SGHAT and CDR2 is FQNNGV. CDR3 length: 15 residues. As handled by the study authors: Quantification of nucleated cells was approximated via reference gene primer amplification. TCRdb's table, derived via immunoSEQ multiplex PCR, lists solely in-frame clones and lacks some. Clone size and the V and J calls come from that table; the DNA yielded D and trimming. The sample holds 85,000 to 120,000 clones; around nine tenths are singletons and the top ten take 2.5% to 3.5%. Sequenced: peripheral blood. This clonotype was sampled from a man in his forties or fifties with active or convalescent COVID-19. The chain couples TRBV11-2 to TRBJ1-5; the match to TRBD1 covers 11 bases. For the CDR3, the DNA is TGTGCCAGCAGCGACGGGACAGGGGGTAATCAGCCCCAGCATTTT. As protein: CASSDGTGGNQPQHF.